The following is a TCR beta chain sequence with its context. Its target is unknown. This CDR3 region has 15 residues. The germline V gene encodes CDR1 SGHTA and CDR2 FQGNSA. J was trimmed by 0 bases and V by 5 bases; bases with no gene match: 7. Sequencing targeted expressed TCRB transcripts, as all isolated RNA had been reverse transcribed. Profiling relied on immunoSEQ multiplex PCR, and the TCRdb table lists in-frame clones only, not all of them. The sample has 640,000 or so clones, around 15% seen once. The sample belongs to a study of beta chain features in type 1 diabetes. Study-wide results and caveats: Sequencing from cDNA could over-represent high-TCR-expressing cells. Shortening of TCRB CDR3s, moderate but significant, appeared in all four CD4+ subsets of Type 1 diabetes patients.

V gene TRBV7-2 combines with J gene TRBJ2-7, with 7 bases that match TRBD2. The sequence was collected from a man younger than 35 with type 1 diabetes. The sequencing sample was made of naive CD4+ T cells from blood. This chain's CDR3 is CASSRGESFSYEQYF. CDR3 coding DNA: TGTGCCAGCAGCCGGGGGGAGAGTTTCTCCTACGAGCAGTACTTC.